Listed below are T cell receptor beta chains from one sample, sequenced in a study of blood T cell repertoires in COVID-19. TCRdb's table, derived via immunoSEQ multiplex PCR, lists solely in-frame clones and lacks some. Altogether fewer than 600,000 clones are present, 75% to 90% being singletons, with the ten largest covering roughly 0.84%. The sample taken for sequencing was peripheral blood. These receptors were taken from a young man with COVID-19, enrolled during active disease. Each CDR3 is given with its conserved first and last residue. Size is stated for part of the rows, as once, few or many counts, or as a class when the clone is expanded.

CDR3 length	V gene	clone size	J gene	CDR3 protein
16	TRBV3-1/TRBV3-2	NA	TRBJ2-7	CASSLGGLAGVYEQYF
17	TRBV19	NA	TRBJ2-1	CASSRPDGLAGANEQFF
13	TRBV28	NA	TRBJ1-5	CASSGTRAQPQHF
14	TRBV9	NA	TRBJ2-7	CASSISGDPYEQYF
17	TRBV5-6	NA	TRBJ2-7	CASSWGRTSGPSYEQYF
16	TRBV24-1	NA	TRBJ2-3	CATSDRTGGNTDTQYF
17	TRBV30	NA	TRBJ2-3	CAWSLSRTSGSTDTQYF
14	TRBV15	NA	TRBJ2-5	CATSKTGGVETQYF
14	TRBV2	NA	TRBJ1-2	CASGRTGRDYGYTF
12	TRBV14	NA	TRBJ2-5	CASSRSGETQYF
14	TRBV6-5	NA	TRBJ2-2	CASSSGTPTGELFF
14	TRBV5-4	once	TRBJ1-1	CASSLGRVNTEAFF
14	TRBV27	NA	TRBJ2-5	CASSLSVAEETQYF
15	TRBV5-1	NA	TRBJ2-7	CASSFGRGRTYEQYF
15	TRBV11-2	NA	TRBJ2-1	CASSLGPGDYNEQFF
15	TRBV6-5	NA	TRBJ2-5	CASSSTGGPRETQYF
14	TRBV5-4	NA	TRBJ2-7	CASSLEGRLYEQYF
15	TRBV7-7	NA	TRBJ2-5	CASSSTTGPQETQYF
13	TRBV19	NA	TRBJ2-4	CASSFGLAGDQYF
14	TRBV3-1/TRBV3-2	NA	TRBJ1-1	CASSQGTPNTEAFF
16	TRBV12-5	NA	TRBJ1-3	CASARDREVGRNTIYF
17	TRBV2	once	TRBJ1-1	CARVKGISGPMNTEAFF
15	TRBV5-6	NA	TRBJ2-5	CASRRLAGGPETQYF
13	TRBV27	NA	TRBJ1-1	CASRFTGRGEAFF
13	TRBV5-1	NA	TRBJ1-1	CASSSDRETEAFF
14	TRBV27	NA	TRBJ2-3	CASRSPGDTDTQYF
13	TRBV18	few	TRBJ1-2	CASSPDSNYGYTF
21	TRBV2	NA	TRBJ2-2	CASSDTGASGRAPSRLGELFF
18	TRBV7-9	NA	TRBJ2-1	CASSPRTSGGPSYNEQFF
15	TRBV27	NA	TRBJ1-1	CASSFRQGARAEAFF
14	TRBV18	NA	TRBJ1-1	CASSQTGQDTEAFF
15	TRBV7-8	NA	TRBJ2-2	CASSPRTRNTGELFF
13	TRBV10-1	NA	TRBJ2-7	CASSRDSTYEQYF
16	TRBV11-2	NA	TRBJ2-2	CASSLQTGTNTGELFF
16	TRBV2	NA	TRBJ1-2	CASSEARTGANYGYTF
13	TRBV12-3/TRBV12-4	NA	TRBJ2-7	CASSVGIAYEQYF
11	TRBV29-1	NA	TRBJ1-2	CSVRGSNGYTF
14	TRBV19	NA	TRBJ2-3	CASRRQGGTDTQYF
13	TRBV30	once	TRBJ2-5	CAWSVRGIGTQYF
14	TRBV4-2	NA	TRBJ1-1	CASSQLTGSAEAFF
14	TRBV6-7	NA	TRBJ1-1	CASSSTHLNTEAFF
16	TRBV27	NA	TRBJ2-6	CASSFRRGTGANVLTF
12	TRBV7-9	once	TRBJ1-1	CASSIGGKRAFF
14	TRBV3-1/TRBV3-2	NA	TRBJ1-2	CASSQDYQLHGYTF
15	TRBV15	NA	TRBJ2-7	CATSRAGTRSYEQYF